The T cell receptor beta chain under discussion was sequenced for a study of human T cells and chemical hapten exposure. The CDR3 contains 11 residues. Germline CDR1 is SQVTM and CDR2 is ANQGSEA. TCRdb reprocessed the RACE reads with MiXCR, giving one entry per CDR3 protein. This sample yields 300,000 to 450,000 distinct CDR3 sequences, of which roughly 6% are seen a single time; approximately 8.2% belongs to the top ten. This clonotype showed up just a few times. Time point defined: pre-sensitization, week 0. Indicated treatment: therapeutic diphenylcyclopropenone sensitization with weekly scalp DPC.

V and J are TRBV29-1 and TRBJ2-5; D is tentatively TRBD1 or TRBD2 (5 bases each). The input for sequencing was whole blood, taken in connection with sensitization to the hapten diphenylcyclopropenone (DPC). This TCR derives from a woman between 18 and 30 years old with alopecia areata. Some clones in this sample may be carry-over from other donors' samples. The CDR3: CTVGDLETQYF. For the CDR3, the DNA is TGCACCGTGGGGGATTTGGAGACCCAGTACTTC. Combining the CDR3 with reference TRBV29-1 and TRBJ2-5 gives the whole variable domain SAVISQKPSRDICQRGTSLTIQCQVDSQVTMMFWYRQQPGQSLTLIATANQGSEATYESGFVIDKFPISRPNLTFSTLTVSNMSPEDSSIYLCTVGDLETQYFGPGTRLLVL.